This note documents a single T cell receptor beta chain sequence. Study processing details: The assay estimated nucleated cells by amplifying reference gene primers. Here immunoSEQ multiplex PCR was the method, and the copy in TCRdb shows in-frame clones only, minus some. Clone size and V and J calls were adopted from that table, with D and trimming inferred from the DNA. The table has some 120,000 clones, 55% to 70% seen once; the top ten hold 2% to 2.5%. The source of the sample is a study of blood T cell repertoires in COVID-19. The overall study: Some COVID-19 samples were acute and others convalescent; all came from the United States, Italy and Spain. PBMCs, B-cell-depleted T cells, or T cells provided the cDNA or gDNA that made up the material.

The sequenced sample was peripheral blood. The TCR comes from a woman aged 65 to 85 with acute or convalescent COVID-19.

The CDR3, as DNA: TGCAGCGTTGCCCGACTAGCGGGATCCTACGAGCAGTACTTC. Translating gives CSVARLAGSYEQYF. This chain connects TRBV29-1 to TRBJ2-7, with 11 bases identical to TRBD2. V gave up 4 bases and J gave up 1 base; unmatched junction bases: 3. Germline V gives CDR1 SQVTM, CDR2 ANQGSEA. The length of the CDR3 is 14 residues.